The rows below give T cell receptor beta chains drawn from one sample of a study of T cell responses to AZD1222 COVID-19 vaccine. The assay was immunoSEQ multiplex PCR, and TCRdb's table has in-frame clones only and misses some. The sample comprises roughly 67,000 clones, approximately 90% of which are singletons, and 15% to 20% rests with the top ten. The sequencing here drew on peripheral blood, taken on day 0 of AZD1222 vaccination. Every receptor here comes from an adult in good health. The CDR3 runs from the conserved cysteine through the conserved F or W.

v_call	j_call	cdr3_aa
TRBV19	TRBJ1-1	CASKVAGWGSEAFF
TRBV6-2/TRBV6-3	TRBJ2-4	CASSPRQVGNIQYF
TRBV29-1	TRBJ1-1	CSVEWSVNTEAFF
TRBV5-1	TRBJ2-7	CASRSSSYEQYF
TRBV27	TRBJ2-3	CASSPGQGAVDTQYF
TRBV19	TRBJ1-5	CASSMRRARNQPQHF
TRBV5-1	TRBJ2-2	CASSLNVEGELFF
TRBV7-8	TRBJ1-5	CASTRDSNQPQHF
TRBV18	TRBJ1-1	CASSPPSLSTEAFF
TRBV5-5	TRBJ2-1	CASSQNHRDRVVRNEQFF
TRBV28	TRBJ1-4	CASTLRGSGEKLFF
TRBV6-1	TRBJ1-2	CASSEAPGRPPTF
TRBV19	TRBJ2-3	CASSTAGGPTDTQYF
TRBV7-6	TRBJ2-7	CASSPRGGSSYEQYF
TRBV19	TRBJ2-7	CASSIGPESSYEQYF
TRBV5-1	TRBJ1-6	CASSSTDRNSPLHF
TRBV5-4	TRBJ2-3	CASSRRGGSTDTQYF
TRBV11-2	TRBJ2-7	CASSWRPGTDHYEQYF
TRBV4-3	TRBJ2-7	CASSQDPGGNYEQYF
TRBV19	TRBJ1-1	CASSIVGNAEAFF
TRBV18	TRBJ2-3	CASSPRGSTDTQYF
TRBV27	TRBJ1-2	CASSPKTPGPSFSYGYTF
TRBV6-5	TRBJ1-1	CASSSPGTGSTEAFF
TRBV10-3	TRBJ2-1	CAISETGRGGNNEQFF
TRBV7-9	TRBJ1-4	CASSLNSANEKLFF
TRBV27	TRBJ2-7	CASSLASGSTYEQYF
TRBV9	TRBJ2-1	CASSVLLAGGNEQFF
TRBV5-1	TRBJ2-7	CASSLPARYEQYF
TRBV7-3	TRBJ1-1	CASSLFRGPPDIMIPEAFF
TRBV5-6	TRBJ1-2	CASSPGGIGYTF
TRBV27	TRBJ2-1	CASRTALGEQFF
TRBV5-1	TRBJ2-2	CASSPGLANTGELFF
TRBV14	TRBJ2-5	CASSQVSMAETQYF
TRBV15	TRBJ1-3	CATSKQGSGNTIYF
TRBV18	TRBJ2-1	CASSPLTSQEQFF